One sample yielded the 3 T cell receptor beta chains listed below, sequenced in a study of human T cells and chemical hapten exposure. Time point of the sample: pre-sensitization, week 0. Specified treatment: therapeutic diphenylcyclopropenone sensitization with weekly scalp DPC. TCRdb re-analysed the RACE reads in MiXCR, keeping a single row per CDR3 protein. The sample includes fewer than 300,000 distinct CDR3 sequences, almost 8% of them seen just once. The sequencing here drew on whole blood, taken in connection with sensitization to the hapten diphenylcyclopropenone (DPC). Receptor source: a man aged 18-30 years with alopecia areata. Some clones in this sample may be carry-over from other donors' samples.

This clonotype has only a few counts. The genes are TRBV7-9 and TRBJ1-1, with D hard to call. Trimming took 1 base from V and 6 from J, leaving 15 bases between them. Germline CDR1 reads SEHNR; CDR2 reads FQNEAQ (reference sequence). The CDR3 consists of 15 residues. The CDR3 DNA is TGTGCCAGCAGCTTAGGACACCCCCTCGTGGCTGAAGCTTTCTTT. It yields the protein CASSLGHPLVAEAFF.

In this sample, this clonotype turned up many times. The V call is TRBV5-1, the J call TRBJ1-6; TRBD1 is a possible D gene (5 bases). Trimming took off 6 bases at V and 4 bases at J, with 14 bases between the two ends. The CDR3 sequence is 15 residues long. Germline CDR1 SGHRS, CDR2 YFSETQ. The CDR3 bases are TGCGCCAGCAAGGACACCGGAATTTATAATTCACCCCTCCACTTT. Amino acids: CASKDTGIYNSPLHF. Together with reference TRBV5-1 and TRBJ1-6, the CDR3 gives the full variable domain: KAGVTQTPRYLIKTRGQQVTLSCSPISGHRSVSWYQQTPGQGLQFLFEYFSETQRNKGNFPGRFSGRQFSNSRSEMNVSTLELGDSALYLCASKDTGIYNSPLHFGNGTRLTVT.

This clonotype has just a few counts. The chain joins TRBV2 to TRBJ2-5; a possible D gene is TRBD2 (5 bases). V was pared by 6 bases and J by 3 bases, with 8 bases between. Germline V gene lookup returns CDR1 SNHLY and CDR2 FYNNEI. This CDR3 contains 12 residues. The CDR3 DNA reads TGTGCCAGCAGCTGGACTGAAGAGACCCAGTACTTC. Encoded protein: CASSWTEETQYF. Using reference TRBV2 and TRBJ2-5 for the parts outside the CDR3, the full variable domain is EPEVTQTPSHQVTQMGQEVILRCVPISNHLYFYWYRQILGQKVEFLVSFYNNEISEKSEIFDDQFSVERPDGSNFTLKIRSTKLEDSAMYFCASSWTEETQYFGPGTRLLVL.